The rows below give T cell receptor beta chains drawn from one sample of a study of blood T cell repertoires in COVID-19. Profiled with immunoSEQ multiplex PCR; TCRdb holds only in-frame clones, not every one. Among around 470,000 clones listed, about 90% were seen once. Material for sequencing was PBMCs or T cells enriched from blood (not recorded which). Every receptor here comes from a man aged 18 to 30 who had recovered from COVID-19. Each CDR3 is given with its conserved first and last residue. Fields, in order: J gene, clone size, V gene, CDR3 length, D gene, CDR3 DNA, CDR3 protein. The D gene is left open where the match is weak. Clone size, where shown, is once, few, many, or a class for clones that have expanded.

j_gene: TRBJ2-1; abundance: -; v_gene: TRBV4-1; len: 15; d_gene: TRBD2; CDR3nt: TGCGCCAGCAGACTTAACGCGGGAGGGCAAAATGAGCAGTTCTTC; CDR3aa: CASRLNAGGQNEQFF
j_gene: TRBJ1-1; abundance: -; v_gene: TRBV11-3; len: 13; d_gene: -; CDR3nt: TGTGCCAGCAGCACTGGACAGAACACTGAAGCTTTCTTT; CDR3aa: CASSTGQNTEAFF
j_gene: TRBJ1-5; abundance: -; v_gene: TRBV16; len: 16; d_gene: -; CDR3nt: TGTGCCAGCAGCCTATACCCCGCATCAGGTAGTCAGCCCCAGCATTTT; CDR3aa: CASSLYPASGSQPQHF
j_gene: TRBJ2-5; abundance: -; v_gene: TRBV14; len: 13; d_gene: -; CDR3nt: TGTGCCAGCAGACTACAAGGCGCTGAGACCCAGTACTTC; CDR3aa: CASRLQGAETQYF
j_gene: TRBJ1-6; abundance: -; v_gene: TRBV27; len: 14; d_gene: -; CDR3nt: TGTGCCAGCAGTTTAGATAGTCTGAATTCACCCCTCCACTTT; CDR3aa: CASSLDSLNSPLHF
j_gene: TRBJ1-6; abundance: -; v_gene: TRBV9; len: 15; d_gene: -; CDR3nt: TGTGCCAGCAGCGTAGGGACAACTTATAATTCACCCCTCCACTTT; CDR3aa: CASSVGTTYNSPLHF
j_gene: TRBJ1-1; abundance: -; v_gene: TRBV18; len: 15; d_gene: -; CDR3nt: TGTGCCAGCTCACAAAACCAGGATGGGGGCTCTGAAGCTTTCTTT; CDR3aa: CASSQNQDGGSEAFF
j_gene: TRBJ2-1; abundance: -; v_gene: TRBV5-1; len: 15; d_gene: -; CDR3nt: TGCGCCAGCAGCTTAAGTGAGGACAGCTACAATGAGCAGTTCTTC; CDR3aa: CASSLSEDSYNEQFF
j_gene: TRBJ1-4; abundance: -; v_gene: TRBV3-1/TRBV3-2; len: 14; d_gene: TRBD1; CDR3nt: TGTGCCAGCAGCCAAGGGACAGGGGGGGGGAAACTGTTTTTT; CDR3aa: CASSQGTGGGKLFF
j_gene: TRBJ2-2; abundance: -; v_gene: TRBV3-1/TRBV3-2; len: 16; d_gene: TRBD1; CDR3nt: TGTGCCAGCACCCAAATGGGGACAGCGAACACCGGGGAGCTGTTTTTT; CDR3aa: CASTQMGTANTGELFF
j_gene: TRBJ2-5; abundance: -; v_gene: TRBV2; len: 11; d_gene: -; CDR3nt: TGTGCCAGCACGGTTCAAGAGACCCAGTACTTC; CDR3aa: CASTVQETQYF
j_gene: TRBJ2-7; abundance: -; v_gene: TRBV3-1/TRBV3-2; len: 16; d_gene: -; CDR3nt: TGTGCCAGCAGCTCGGTCCCCTTTAGCGCCAGCTACGAGCAGTACTTC; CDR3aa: CASSSVPFSASYEQYF
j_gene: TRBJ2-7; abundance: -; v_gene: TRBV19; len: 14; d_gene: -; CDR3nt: TGTGCCAGTAGTGCCCCCACCAGGGGCTACGAGCAGTACTTC; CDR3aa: CASSAPTRGYEQYF
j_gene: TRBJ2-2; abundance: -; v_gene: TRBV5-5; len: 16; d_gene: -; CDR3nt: TGTGCCAGCAGCTTAACCCCCGGAGGCGACACCGGGGAGCTGTTTTTT; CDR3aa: CASSLTPGGDTGELFF
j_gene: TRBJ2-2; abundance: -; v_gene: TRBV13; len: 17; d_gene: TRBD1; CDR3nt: TGTGCCAGCAGCTTAGTGTTTGGCGGGACAGGGTCCGGGGAGCTGTTTTTT; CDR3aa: CASSLVFGGTGSGELFF
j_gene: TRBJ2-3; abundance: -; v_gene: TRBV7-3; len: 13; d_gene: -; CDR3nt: TGTGCCAGCAGCTTAAGGCAGGCAGATACGCAGTATTTT; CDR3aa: CASSLRQADTQYF
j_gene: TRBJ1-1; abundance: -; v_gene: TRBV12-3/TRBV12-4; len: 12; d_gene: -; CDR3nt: TGTGCCAGCGGGGACCGGGGGGCTGGGGCTTTCTTT; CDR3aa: CASGDRGAGAFF
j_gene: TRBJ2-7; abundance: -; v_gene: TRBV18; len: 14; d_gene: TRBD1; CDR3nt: TGTGCCAGCGCTCCGGGACAGGGGAAGCACGAGCAGTACTTC; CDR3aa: CASAPGQGKHEQYF
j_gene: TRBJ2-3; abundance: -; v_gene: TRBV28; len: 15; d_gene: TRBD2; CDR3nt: TGTGCCAGCAGCTATAGCGGGGGCCTCACAGATACGCAGTATTTT; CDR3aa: CASSYSGGLTDTQYF
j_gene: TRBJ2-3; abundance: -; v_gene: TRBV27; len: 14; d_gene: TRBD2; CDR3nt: TGTGCCAGCAGAATAGCGGGAGGGCCAGATACGCAGTATTTT; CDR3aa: CASRIAGGPDTQYF
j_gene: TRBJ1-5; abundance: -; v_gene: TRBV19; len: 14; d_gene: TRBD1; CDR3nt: TGTGCCAGTAGTCCGACAGGGGTACTGGAGCCCCAGCATTTT; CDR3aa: CASSPTGVLEPQHF
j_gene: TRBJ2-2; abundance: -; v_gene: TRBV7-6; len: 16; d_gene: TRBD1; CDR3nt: TGTGCCAGCAGCCCAACCGGGACAGCGAACACCGGGGAGCTGTTTTTT; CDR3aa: CASSPTGTANTGELFF
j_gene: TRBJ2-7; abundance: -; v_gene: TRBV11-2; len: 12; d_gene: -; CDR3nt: TGTGCCAGCAGCAGCTTGTCCTACGAGCAGTACTTC; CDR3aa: CASSSLSYEQYF
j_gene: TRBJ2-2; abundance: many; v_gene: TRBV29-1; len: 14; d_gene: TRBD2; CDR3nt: TGCAGCGTTGTTGGGACTAGGAGCACCGGGGAGCTGTTTTTT; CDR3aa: CSVVGTRSTGELFF